This T cell receptor beta chain was sequenced for a study of cytomegalovirus exposure and HLA in healthy donors (dated by TCRdb to about 2017). Study-level background: In an earlier analysis of some 550 of the donors, 276 Gb of sequence data and 90 million to 130 million unique TCR beta sequences from roughly 200 million T cells were reported. To predict cytomegalovirus infection status, the study brought together high-throughput TCR immunosequencing, statistical association of individual TCRs with disease status, and machine learning. Rather than using new phenotypic data, the later analysis identified candidate immune exposures from TCR beta sequences and from how often those sequences occurred across donors. Among 398 genotyped donors of the cohort, an average of around 240,000 unique TCR beta nucleotide sequences were sequenced per donor, around 20% of them non-productive. Around 320 gigabases of sequencing data and approximately 85 million unique TCR sequences were included in an early release covering 550 to 800 HLA-typed donors. The T cell repertoires of about 700 subjects were profiled by immunosequencing and related to cytomegalovirus serostatus. Of the roughly 420 genotyped donors, approximately 80% were placed in the genetic ancestry cluster associated with self-reported Caucasian donors. Four or five DR-DQ haplotypes were treated as single units for association and clustering because of strong linkage in the cohort. A later genetic analysis took genome-wide SNP genotypes for about three fifths of the 666 donors and used that subset as a discovery cohort. Along with the approximately 700-subject first cohort, a separate validation cohort of about 110 different subjects was used. All discovery cohort repertoires had been generated using a single sequencing platform. A later analysis re-examined previously published TCR beta repertoires from more than 650 donors and added high-resolution HLA genotyping to investigate patterns of TCR occurrence. Donor age, sex, ethnicity and CMV serostatus were compiled alongside the repertoire data. Both class I and class II loci were covered by HLA typing, at four-digit resolution. The study aimed to test whether signatures of past pathogen exposure could be identified by cataloging public T cell receptors. Typing coverage differed by locus: A, B, C, DRB1 and DQB1 were typed in about 629-630 donors, DQA1 in about 510, DPA1 in roughly 590, and DPB1 in 400 to 480. An earlier analysis of 587 of the donors used high-throughput TCR beta sequencing to judge whether each TCR beta V gene segment behaved as functional or pseudogenic.

V loses 3 bases of germline sequence and J loses 0 bases, and the interval between the two ends is 18 bases. CDR1 SSHAT and CDR2 FNYEAQ were looked up in the germline V gene (reference sequence). The CDR3 measures 17 amino acids from cysteine to phenylalanine. CDR3 DNA is the only sequence kept; it has 51 bases, read in frame from the first base. In its sample, this clone was seen a few times. Its antigen is currently not known. No quality values exist for individual bases; no much larger clone is one base distant. The library was prepared using the immunoSEQ multiplex PCR assay. A mixture of 60 forward primers for TCR Vbeta segments and 13 reverse primers for TCR Jbeta segments was used in the multiplex PCR. Amplification of the CDR3 region of rearranged TCR beta genes was performed with a multiplex PCR assay on genomic DNA. Amplified TCR beta libraries were sequenced as 87-base-pair reads on the Illumina HiSeq System. On the study's bioinformatics: A later analysis counted tens of millions of unique TCR beta chains across the 670 or so repertoires, and approximately 11 million of these chains were shared by at least two donors. To remove PCR and sequencing errors, raw reads were error-corrected and collapsed into unique sequences using a nearest-neighbor algorithm that merged closely related sequences. To assign V, D and J gene segments, CDR3 sequences were aligned to IMGT reference sequences. For a sequence to be retained, a match of at least six nucleotides was required to both a V gene segment and a J gene segment. A rearrangement was called productive if the CDR3 had no stop codons and remained in frame with V and J, and every other rearrangement was called non-productive. Following IMGT convention, CDR3 was defined as the stretch from the second conserved V-encoded cysteine up to the conserved J-encoded phenylalanine. The earlier analysis of approximately 590 of the donors excluded any sequence lacking an unambiguous match to a single V gene segment. An earlier analysis of a few hundred of the donors classified V segments as functional when productive rearrangements were above 56.7% and as segregating when the standard deviation between donors was above 5%. A statistical classification framework was built for diagnosing cytomegalovirus status from the catalog of TCR beta chain sequences. V and J gene assignment, in a later analysis, came from comparing TCR nucleotide sequences with IMGT/GENE-DB human TR gene sequences. A later analysis assigned CDR3 sequences and most-parsimonious VDJ recombination scenarios with the TCRdist pipeline. A later analysis defined each TCR beta chain by its CDR3 amino acid sequence plus V-gene family, and excluded reads lacking a unique V-gene family. To address suspected cross-contamination and a sequencing artifact, a later analysis removed over 500 highly shared, low-generation-probability nucleotide sequences. In a later analysis, a clonal expansion index for each public chain was calculated from normalized within-repertoire ranks of inferred template counts. Generation probabilities in a later analysis came from a VDJ recombination model fitted to out-of-frame rearrangements, and those results were checked against IGoR. Hypergeometric tests were used in a later analysis to score TCR-TCR, TCR-HLA and TCR-CMV co-occurrence, with a repertoire-size bias correction applied to the TCR pairs. In a later analysis, false discovery rates were estimated by permuting HLA or CMV assignments 20 times. A later analysis grouped co-occurring TCRs with DBSCAN, adding TCRdist sequence similarity when clustering within HLA-allele-positive subsets. Co-occurrence clustering excluded repertoires with fewer than 30,000 or more than 120,000 public chains, plus five with anomalous nucleotide sharing. Held by TCRdb, this immuneACCESS table contains in-frame sequences only and omits some clones. Under half of the omission traces to an unresolved V gene where checked; the cause of the rest is unknown. V, J and clone size derive from that table, while D and trimming were established from the DNA sequence. The sample has about 190,000 clones on record, 79% of them singletons. Roughly 1.6% of the sample is taken by the ten largest.

The cohort was made up of 500 to 800 healthy bone marrow donors. At the time of sampling, every cohort member was nominally healthy, though immune exposures that went unrecorded were likely present. The donor was CMV seronegative and belonged to the group of around 350 seronegative cohort members. Each donor provided a peripheral blood sample, and peripheral blood mononuclear cells were used for TCR beta sequencing. The Qiagen DNeasy Blood Extraction Kit was used to extract genomic DNA from the blood cell samples. Results and caveats for the whole study, not just this receptor: In a later analysis, some 17,000 TCR beta sequences were associated with specific HLA alleles at a false discovery rate of 0.05. The authors suggested that the approach could potentially be extended to other disease states and immunological phenotypes. Some IMGT-functional V segments, including TRBV6-2 and TRBV6-3, could not be told apart with the 87-base-pair reads, so those segments were excluded. Correlated functional status among segregating V segments might reflect linkage disequilibrium, but an unknown experimental factor could not be ruled out. Sequencing depth was assumed to be roughly uniform across donors in the presence/absence analyses, though that assumption may not hold. This cohort had only TCR beta chains sequenced, and the lack of alpha or paired-chain data limited which features could be detected. In a later analysis, HLA-associated TCR beta chains were found to be more clonally expanded and to have lower generation probabilities than equally common non-associated chains. Because counts were too low, about 18 rarely observed V segments, including chromosome 9 orphons, were excluded from the earlier analysis of about 500 of the donors. A further reported finding was that TCR beta sequences accurately predicted the HLA-A and HLA-B alleles for most subjects in the first cohort. A cluster of highly shared sequence variants was judged likely to be a technical artifact of the sequencing pipeline. A later genetic analysis reported fewer N-insertions in productive TCRs among donors in an Asian-associated ancestry cluster than the roughly 720-donor mean. In vitro tests confirmed that a few of the cytomegalovirus-associated TCR beta chains recognize cytomegalovirus antigens. The study gave a list of some 150 TCR beta chains associated with cytomegalovirus. V-gene and J-gene trimming of TCR beta chains was associated with a missense DCLRE1C variant in a later genetic analysis, and the association was replicated in an independent cohort. Cytomegalovirus status was reported to be diagnosed by the classifier with high specificity and sensitivity in both the original and validation cohorts. According to a later analysis, most CMV-associated TCR beta chains appeared to be HLA-restricted, and the HLA associations seemed to be driven largely by CMV exposure. The only immune exposure information available for the cohort was CMV serostatus. Most TCR sequences were observed very rarely across donors, whereas some public TCRs were present in many individuals. Strong co-occurrence of HLA alleles, especially DR and DQ, made assigning TCR associations to individual alleles difficult. A later analysis reported that several top co-occurrence clusters appeared linked to parvovirus B19, influenza, CMV and Epstein-Barr virus. Because HLA typing was missing for some donors at each locus, association tests included only the typed subset. An earlier analysis of around 600 of the donors showed that most TCR beta V segments appeared in productive rearrangements either about 87% or about 30% of the time, which broadly matched IMGT annotations. In a later analysis, TCR association rates were found to vary across HLA loci, with the most associated TCRs seen for DRB1 alleles and the fewest for HLA-C alleles.

This chain joins TRBV7-7 to TRBJ2-7, with an unclear D gene assignment. This receptor was obtained from a woman aged 18-29 years in good health and CMV-seronegative. Sample: PBMCs. The CDR3 reads CASSLPTKTAFSYEQYF. The DNA reads as follows: TGTGCCAGCAGCTTGCCCACTAAAACGGCGTTCTCCTACGAGCAGTACTTC.